This T cell receptor (beta chain) was identified in a study of blood T cells in healthy people across ages. V lost 3 bases, J lost 0 bases, and 4 bases stayed unmatched. CDR1 is MNHEY, CDR2 SVGEGT, per germline. The CDR3 contains 16 residues. A second 7 to 11 cycle PCR used barcoded and J-beta primers. A single record per CDR3 protein comes from TCRdb applying MiXCR to the 5' RACE reads. The sample contains 790,000 or so distinct CDR3 sequences, roughly three fifths of which appear only once. V gene TRBV6-2 or TRBV6-3 combines with J gene TRBJ2-7; 11 bases are a match to TRBD2. The TCR sequence derives from a man aged 40-50 years in good health. Sequencing was done on a sample of blood. The DNA of the CDR3 is TGTGCCAGCAGTTATGCCGGACTAGCGGGCTCCTACGAGCAGTACTTC. This translates into CASSYAGLAGSYEQYF.